This TCR beta chain was observed in a study of spatial heterogeneity in lung cancer. Overall study: The count of detected beta-chain sequences consistently exceeded that of alpha-chain sequences. Whole-study results and caveats: Tracking of tumor mutation counts was seen in expanded intratumoral alpha and beta TCR counts.

In TCRdb, the 5' RACE reads were re-called with MiXCR into one record per CDR3 protein. The sample lists about 5,700 distinct CDR3 sequences, 20% to 30% occurring once. Regarding this clonotype: Antigen unknown.

Regarding time point: sample taken at primary tumor resection. This CDR3 region has 15 residues. V lost 1 base and J lost 6; bases outside the gene matches: 6. The TCR was taken from a male donor with early-stage non-small cell lung cancer. The sample consisted of lung tumor tissue, taken at surgery. V and J are TRBV12-3 or TRBV12-4 and TRBJ2-1, with 7 bases aligning to TRBD1. The CDR3 nucleotides read TGTGCCAGCAGTTTAGGTCAGGGGGTCCTCAATGAGCAGTTCTTC. Protein sequence: CASSLGQGVLNEQFF.